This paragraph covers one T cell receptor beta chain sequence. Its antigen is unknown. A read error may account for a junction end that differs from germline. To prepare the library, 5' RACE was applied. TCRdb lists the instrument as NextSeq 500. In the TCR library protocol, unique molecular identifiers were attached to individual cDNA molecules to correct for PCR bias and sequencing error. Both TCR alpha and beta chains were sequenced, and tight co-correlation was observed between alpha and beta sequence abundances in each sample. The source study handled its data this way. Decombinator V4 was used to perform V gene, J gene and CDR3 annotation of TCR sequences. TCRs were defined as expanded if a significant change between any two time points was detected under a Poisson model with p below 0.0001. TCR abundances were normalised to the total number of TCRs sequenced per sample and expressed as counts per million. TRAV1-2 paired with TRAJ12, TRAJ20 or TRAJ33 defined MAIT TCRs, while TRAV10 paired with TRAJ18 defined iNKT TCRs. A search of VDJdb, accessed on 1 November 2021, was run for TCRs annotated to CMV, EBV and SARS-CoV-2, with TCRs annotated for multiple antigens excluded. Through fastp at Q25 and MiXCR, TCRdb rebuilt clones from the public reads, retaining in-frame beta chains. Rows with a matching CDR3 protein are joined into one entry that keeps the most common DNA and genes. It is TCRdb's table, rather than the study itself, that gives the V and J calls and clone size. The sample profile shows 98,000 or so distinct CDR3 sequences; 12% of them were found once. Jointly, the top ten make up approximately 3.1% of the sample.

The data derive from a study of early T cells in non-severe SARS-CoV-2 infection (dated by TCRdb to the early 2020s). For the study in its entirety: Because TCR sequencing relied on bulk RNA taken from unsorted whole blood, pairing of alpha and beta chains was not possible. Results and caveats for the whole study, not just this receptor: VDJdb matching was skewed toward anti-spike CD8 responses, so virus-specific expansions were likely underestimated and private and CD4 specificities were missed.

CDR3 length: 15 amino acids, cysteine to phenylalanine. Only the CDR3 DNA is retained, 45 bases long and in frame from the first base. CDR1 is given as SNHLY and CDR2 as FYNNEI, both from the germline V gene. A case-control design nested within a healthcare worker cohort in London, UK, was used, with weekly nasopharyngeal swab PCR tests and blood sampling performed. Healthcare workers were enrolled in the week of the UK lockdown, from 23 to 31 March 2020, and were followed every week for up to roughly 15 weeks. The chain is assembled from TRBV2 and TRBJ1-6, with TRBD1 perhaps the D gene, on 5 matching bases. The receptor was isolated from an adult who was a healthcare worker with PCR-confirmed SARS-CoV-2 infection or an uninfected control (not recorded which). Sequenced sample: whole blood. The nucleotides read TGTGCCAGCAGTGAACGTACAGGAAATAATTCACCCCTCGACTTT. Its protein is CASSERTGNNSPLDF.